Detailed here is one T cell receptor beta chain. Assay used: immunoSEQ multiplex PCR; TCRdb lists only in-frame clones, some missing. The sample has about 210,000 clones, about 91% seen once. This CDR3 is built from 16 residues. The data stem from a study of blood T cell repertoires in COVID-19. As for the study in general: The analysed material was cDNA or gDNA that came from T cells, B-cell-depleted T cells, or PBMCs.

The receptor comes from a man aged 25 to 40 with acute or convalescent COVID-19. Sequencing used peripheral blood. The V and J genes are TRBV12-2 and TRBJ1-5; TRBD1, as called in the table, went unchecked against the DNA. TRBV12-2 is recorded as a pseudogene. DNA for the CDR3: TGTGCAAGTCGCTTTGGGATGGAGGGGGCAAGACAGCCCCAGCATTTT. This encodes CASRFGMEGARQPQHF.